The 30 T cell receptor beta chains below were found in one sample sequenced in a study of CD8 T cells in Susac syndrome. The authors reverse transcribed roughly 0.5 to 1 ug RNA with random hexamers. TCRdb itself ran the immunoSEQ multiplex PCR reads through MiXCR, one entry per CDR3 protein. The sample yields about 440,000 distinct CDR3 sequences, approximately 85% seen once. Material for sequencing was CD8+ T cells from PBMCs. These receptors were obtained from a human donor with multiple sclerosis.

This sequence joins TRBV4-1 and TRBJ1-1; D is unclear. The CDR3 is made up of 12 amino acids. V was cut by 6 bases and J by 5 bases, with 10 bases left in between. Germline assignment: CDR1 MGHRA and CDR2 YSYEKL. CDR3: CASRGFNTEAFF. The CDR3 DNA reads TGCGCCAGCAGAGGTTTTAATACTGAAGCTTTCTTT.

A single count supports this clonotype. The rearrangement uses TRBV7-9 and TRBJ1-2; D uncertain. Germline V CDR1 and CDR2: SEHNR, FQNEAQ (reference sequence). The CDR3 is 13 residues long. V lost 3 bases, J lost 5 bases, and 10 bases lay in between. Written as DNA, the CDR3 is TGTGCCAGCAGCTTGGTAACAGTTTATGGCTACACCTTC. It yields the protein CASSLVTVYGYTF. The full variable domain, in which reference TRBV7-9 and TRBJ1-2 provide the parts outside the CDR3, is DTGVSQNPRHKITKRGQNVTFRCDPISEHNRLYWYRQTLGQGPEFLTYFQNEAQLEKSRLLSDRFSAERPKGSFSTLEIQRTEQGDSAMYLCASSLVTVYGYTFGSGTRLTVV.

This chain links TRBV4-1 with TRBJ2-7; D might be TRBD1 (6 bases). The CDR3 totals 17 residues. The V gene lost 1 base and the J gene lost 3 bases, with 19 bases spanning the gap. Germline V CDR1 and CDR2: MGHRA, YSYEKL. The chain's CDR3 is CASSQGVGTPADYEQYF. The CDR3 DNA sequence: TGCGCCAGCAGCCAAGGGGTAGGGACACCGGCGGACTACGAGCAGTACTTC.

In its sample, this clonotype was seen a few times. The V and J genes are TRBV12-3 or TRBV12-4 and TRBJ2-1, with D unresolved. V dropped 5 bases and J dropped 4 bases, with 15 bases sitting between them. The CDR3 spans 15 residues. Written as DNA, the CDR3 is TGTGCCAGCAGTCTCGGGCAAGGGCCTTACAATGAGCAGTTCTTC. This translates into CASSLGQGPYNEQFF.

The chain combines TRBV7-9 with TRBJ2-1, with 12 bases aligning to TRBD2. The length of the CDR3 is 16 residues. Germline CDR1 is SEHNR and CDR2 is FQNEAQ (reference sequence). The J segment lost 7 bases and the V segment lost 2 bases, leaving 6 bases of the junction unmatched. CDR3 DNA: TGTGCCAGCAGCTTAACAATCGGACTAGCGGGGAATGAGCAGTTCTTC. Encoded protein: CASSLTIGLAGNEQFF.

The rearrangement joins TRBV6-1 to TRBJ1-5; maybe TRBD1 (6 bases). Germline V gene sequence: CDR1 MNHNS, CDR2 SASEGT. With 6 bases removed from V and 1 base from J, the gap between germline ends came to 13 bases. The CDR3 contains 15 residues. CDR3 DNA: TGTGCCAGCAGACCAAACAGGGTCAGCAATCAGCCCCAGCATTTT. As protein: CASRPNRVSNQPQHF.

This chain uses TRBV6-2 or TRBV6-3 with TRBJ1-5, with a possible D match to TRBD1 (5 bases). This CDR3 spans 23 amino acids. CDR1 is MNHEY and CDR2 is SVGEGT in the germline V gene. The ends were cut back, 6 bases at V and 5 bases at J, with 41 bases in the middle. CDR3 protein: CASRHTTRLGRGLTPAIYQPQHF. CDR3 coding DNA: TGTGCCAGCAGACATACAACTCGCTTGGGCCGGGGACTTACCCCGGCCATCTATCAGCCCCAGCATTTT.

V usage is TRBV27 and J usage is TRBJ2-2, with D uncertain. Per germline, CDR1 MNHEY and CDR2 SMNVEV (reference sequence). The CDR3 is 15 amino acids. V was shortened by 2 bases and J by 2 bases, with 9 bases between the two germline ends. CDR3 sequence (DNA): TGTGCCAGCAGTTTAGGGCCCCTAAACACCGGGGAGCTGTTTTTT. It specifies CASSLGPLNTGELFF.

The rearrangement joins TRBV18 to TRBJ2-3; no clear D. The V end lost 0 bases, the J end lost 3 bases, and 10 bases lay between the germline ends. The CDR3 contains 15 residues. Germline assignment: CDR1 KGHSH and CDR2 LQKENI. DNA of the CDR3: TGTGCCAGCTCACCACCGGACGGTAGAACAGATACGCAGTATTTT. This gives the protein CASSPPDGRTDTQYF.

The rearrangement joins TRBV9 to TRBJ1-2, with D tentatively TRBD1 (6 bases). Germline lookup yields CDR1 SGDLS and CDR2 YYNGEE. Trimming stripped 0 bases from V and 3 bases from J, with 12 bases between. The CDR3 consists of 15 residues. For the CDR3, the DNA is TGTGCCAGCAGCGTAGGTCCGGACAGCTACTATGGCTACACCTTC. This gives the protein CASSVGPDSYYGYTF.

V usage is TRBV19 and J usage is TRBJ2-1; weak D call: TRBD1 (5 bases). Germline V CDR1 and CDR2: LNHDA, SQIVND (reference sequence). The ends were cut back, 0 bases at V and 3 bases at J, with 9 bases in the middle. This CDR3 has 15 residues. In DNA form, the CDR3 reads TGTGCCAGTAGTATAGATCTGACAGACTACAATGAGCAGTTCTTC. Its translation: CASSIDLTDYNEQFF.

This clonotype has only a few counts. V gene TRBV12-3 or TRBV12-4 combines with J gene TRBJ1-1, with D hard to call. The CDR3 runs to 13 residues. The V end lost 6 bases, the J end lost 3 bases, and 11 bases lay between the germline ends. The CDR3 coding sequence is TGTGCCAGCAGCCAGGTCTCTTACACTGAAGCTTTCTTT. This codes for CASSQVSYTEAFF.

CDR3 sequence (DNA): TGTGCCACCAGTGATTCCGGGACAGTTGGGGATGAGCAGTTCTTC. Translation: CATSDSGTVGDEQFF. The gene calls are TRBV24-1 and TRBJ2-1, with 7 bases identical to TRBD1. In germline, CDR1 is KGHDR, CDR2 SFDVKD. This CDR3 spans 15 amino acids. The junction had 8 bases not matched to a gene; V was cut back by 2 bases and J by 8 bases.

V usage is TRBV23-1 and J usage is TRBJ2-5; 8 bases match TRBD1. TRBV23-1 is reported as an ORF; its role is uncertain. V was pared by 3 bases and J by 5 bases, with 2 bases of the junction left unmatched. The CDR3 sequence is 13 residues long. The CDR3 DNA follows: TGCGCCAGCAGTCAGACAGGGGAGGAGACCCAGTACTTC. Translated, it gives CASSQTGEETQYF.

The CDR3 DNA is TGTGCCAGCAGCTTAGATGAGGAGGGAGGACGATACAATGAGCAGTTCTTC. Translating it yields CASSLDEEGGRYNEQFF. The genes are TRBV11-2 and TRBJ2-1; D might be TRBD2 (6 bases). Trimming cost V 0 bases and J 4 bases, with 16 bases left between them. Germline V lookup: CDR1 SGHAT, CDR2 FQNNGV. The length of the CDR3 is 17 residues.

V is TRBV7-9 and J is TRBJ2-5, with D uncertain. CDR3 length: 12 residues. The V gene lost 4 bases and the J gene lost 5 bases, with 8 bases spanning the gap. The germline V gene has CDR1 SEHNR and CDR2 FQNEAQ (reference sequence). DNA for the CDR3: TGTGCCAGCAGCTCCCTGAAGGAGACCCAGTACTTC. Translated, it gives CASSSLKETQYF. Using reference TRBV7-9 and TRBJ2-5 for the parts outside the CDR3, the full variable domain is DTGVSQNPRHKITKRGQNVTFRCDPISEHNRLYWYRQTLGQGPEFLTYFQNEAQLEKSRLLSDRFSAERPKGSFSTLEIQRTEQGDSAMYLCASSSLKETQYFGPGTRLLVL.

This sequence joins TRBV4-1 and TRBJ1-2; D might be TRBD1 (5 bases). Between the trimmed V and J ends, which lost 1 base and 6 bases, there was a span of 12 bases. Germline CDR1 is MGHRA and CDR2 is YSYEKL. The CDR3 covers 14 residues. The CDR3 loop reads CASSQAPGTDGYTF. CDR3 bases: TGCGCCAGCAGCCAAGCCCCCGGGACGGATGGCTACACCTTC.

The chain recombines TRBV27 with TRBJ2-7; D might be TRBD1 or TRBD2, each matching 6 bases. The CDR3 totals 13 residues. Trimming removed 5 bases from V and 5 bases from J, with 13 bases in between. From germline, CDR1 is MNHEY and CDR2 SMNVEV (reference sequence). In nucleotides, the CDR3 is TGTGCCAGCAGTGGGGGGCCCCCCCACGAGCAGTACTTC. Amino acid sequence: CASSGGPPHEQYF.

The chain is built from TRBV3-1 and TRBJ2-7; 9 bases align to TRBD2. Germline trimming cut 0 bases from V and 4 bases from J; bases unmatched to any gene: 10. Germline V CDR1 and CDR2: LGHDT, YNNKEL (reference sequence). This CDR3 has 17 amino acids. This CDR3 reads CASSQDLRREGRYEQYF. The CDR3 region has the DNA TGTGCCAGCAGCCAAGATCTACGGCGGGAGGGCCGTTACGAGCAGTACTTC.

The chain is built from TRBV30 and TRBJ2-1; TRBD2 is a possible D gene (5 bases). Germline CDR1 GTSNPN, CDR2 SVGIG (reference sequence). This CDR3 spans 12 amino acids. Trimming removed 4 bases from V and 3 bases from J, with 7 bases in between. This chain's CDR3 is CAWKGLYNEQFF. In DNA, the CDR3 is TGTGCCTGGAAAGGACTCTACAATGAGCAGTTCTTC.

This clonotype was observed once. CDR3 nucleotide sequence: TGTGCCAGCAGCTTACCTCGGTACAGGGACGCAGATACGCAGTATTTT. Its protein product is CASSLPRYRDADTQYF. V gene TRBV7-8 combines with J gene TRBJ2-3; possibly TRBD1 for D (6 bases). Germline CDR1 and CDR2: SGHVS and FQNEAQ. The CDR3 length is 16 residues. V lost 2 bases and J lost 4, with 16 bases in between.

This chain joins TRBV7-2 and TRBJ2-1, with D perhaps matching TRBD2 (5 bases). Germline CDR1 SGHTA, CDR2 FQGNSA. V lost 1 base, J lost 4 bases, and 14 bases lay in between. The CDR3 runs to 16 residues. The CDR3 loop is CASSLVGADTYNEQFF. As DNA, the CDR3 is TGTGCCAGCAGCTTAGTTGGAGCGGATACGTACAATGAGCAGTTCTTC. The entire variable domain, with the rest obtained from reference TRBV7-2 and TRBJ2-1, is as follows: GAGVSQSPSNKVTEKGKDVELRCDPISGHTALYWYRQSLGQGLEFLIYFQGNSAPDKSGLPSDRFSAERTGGSVSTLTIQRTQQEDSAVYLCASSLVGADTYNEQFFGPGTRLTVL.

The rearrangement joins TRBV7-9 to TRBJ2-7; 7 bases match TRBD1. This CDR3 region has 14 residues. Trimming took 4 bases from V and 6 from J; bases not matched to a gene: 9. Looked up from germline, CDR1 is SEHNR and CDR2 is FQNEAQ (reference sequence). CDR3 in amino acids: CASSSTGSWSEQYF. The CDR3 coding sequence is TGTGCCAGCAGCTCGACAGGGTCTTGGTCCGAGCAGTACTTC. The full variable domain, completed using reference TRBV7-9 and TRBJ2-7, is DTGVSQNPRHKITKRGQNVTFRCDPISEHNRLYWYRQTLGQGPEFLTYFQNEAQLEKSRLLSDRFSAERPKGSFSTLEIQRTEQGDSAMYLCASSSTGSWSEQYFGPGTRLTVT.

The V call is TRBV5-4, the J call TRBJ2-7, with 8 bases matching TRBD1. The J segment lost 6 bases and the V segment lost 1 base, leaving 6 bases of the junction unmatched. CDR1 is SGHNT and CDR2 is YYREEE in the germline V gene (reference sequence). This CDR3 has 14 residues. CDR3 protein: CASSLPGGSSEQYF. CDR3 bases: TGTGCCAGCAGCTTGCCAGGGGGCTCGAGCGAGCAGTACTTC.

The chain has TRBV5-1 and TRBJ1-1; TRBD1 matches 8 bases. Unmatched junction bases numbered 5, after V lost 4 bases and J lost 3 bases. The CDR3 has 14 amino acids. Germline loops: CDR1 SGHRS, CDR2 YFSETQ. As DNA, the CDR3 is TGCGCCAGCAGCGCGGACAGGGAGGACACTGAAGCTTTCTTT. Translated, it gives CASSADREDTEAFF. The entire variable domain, with the rest obtained from reference TRBV5-1 and TRBJ1-1, is as follows: KAGVTQTPRYLIKTRGQQVTLSCSPISGHRSVSWYQQTPGQGLQFLFEYFSETQRNKGNFPGRFSGRQFSNSRSEMNVSTLELGDSALYLCASSADREDTEAFFGQGTRLTVV.

The chain combines TRBV11-2 with TRBJ1-1, with D tentatively TRBD1 (5 bases). V lost 5 bases and J 0 bases, leaving 19 bases between the germline ends. The CDR3 extends over 17 amino acids. The germline V gene has CDR1 SGHAT and CDR2 FQNNGV. This CDR3 is CASSPDPNRKLNTEAFF. The CDR3 region has the DNA TGTGCCAGCAGCCCTGACCCCAACAGGAAATTGAACACTGAAGCTTTCTTT. The variable domain in full, with the rest retrieved from reference TRBV11-2 and TRBJ1-1, is EAGVAQSPRYKIIEKRQSVAFWCNPISGHATLYWYQQILGQGPKLLIQFQNNGVVDDSQLPKDRFSAERLKGVDSTLKIQPAKLEDSAVYLCASSPDPNRKLNTEAFFGQGTRLTVV.

As to this clonotype: A read error is likely, as this CDR3 ends without the conserved phenylalanine or tryptophan. Written as DNA, the CDR3 is TGTGCCAGCGACAGGGGTTGGCATGATGAGCAGTTCGTC. Protein product: CASDRGWHDEQFV. V and J are TRBV6-2 or TRBV6-3 and TRBJ2-1; the match to TRBD1 covers 8 bases. The CDR3 contains 13 residues. The germline gives CDR1 MNHEY, CDR2 SVGEGT. The V gene end was trimmed by 8 bases and the J gene end by 8 bases; junction bases not matched to a gene: 8.

The chain uses TRBV29-1 and TRBJ2-7, with D possibly being TRBD1 or TRBD2 (5 bases each). CDR1 is SQVTM and CDR2 is ANQGSEA in the germline V gene. V lost 7 bases and J 4 bases, leaving 20 bases between the germline ends. The CDR3 covers 14 residues. In DNA form, the CDR3 reads TGCAGCGCCATACAAGTGGGACGGCCTTACGAGCAGTACTTC. Its protein product is CSAIQVGRPYEQYF.

This clonotype was observed a handful of times. This chain joins TRBV2 and TRBJ2-7; 7 nucleotides line up with TRBD1. Germline CDR1 is SNHLY and CDR2 is FYNNEI. Germline trimming cut 5 bases from V and 0 bases from J; bases unmatched to any gene: 7. The CDR3 consists of 15 residues. The CDR3: CASSRGTDSSYEQYF. For the CDR3, the DNA is TGTGCCAGCAGTAGAGGGACAGATTCCTCCTACGAGCAGTACTTC.

The chain employs TRBV28 and TRBJ2-7; 7 positions agree with TRBD1. V gave up 5 bases and J gave up 3 bases; unmatched junction bases: 10. Germline loops: CDR1 MDHEN, CDR2 SYDVKM. The CDR3 spans 15 residues. This CDR3 reads CASSALGQVFYEQYF. Written as DNA, the CDR3 is TGTGCCAGCAGTGCCCTTGGACAGGTTTTCTACGAGCAGTACTTC.